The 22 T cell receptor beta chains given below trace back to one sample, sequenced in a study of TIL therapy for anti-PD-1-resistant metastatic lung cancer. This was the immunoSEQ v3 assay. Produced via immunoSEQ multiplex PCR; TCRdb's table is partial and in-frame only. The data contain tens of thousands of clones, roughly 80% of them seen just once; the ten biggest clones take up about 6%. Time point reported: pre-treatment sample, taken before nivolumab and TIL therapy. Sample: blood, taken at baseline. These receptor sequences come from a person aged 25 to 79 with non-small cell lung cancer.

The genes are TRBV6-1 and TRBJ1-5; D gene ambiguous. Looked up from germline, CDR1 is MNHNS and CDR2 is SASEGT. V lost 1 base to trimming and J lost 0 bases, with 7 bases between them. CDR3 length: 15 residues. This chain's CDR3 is CASSEDGDSNQPQHF. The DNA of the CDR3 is TGTGCCAGCAGTGAAGACGGTGATAGCAATCAGCCCCAGCATTTT.

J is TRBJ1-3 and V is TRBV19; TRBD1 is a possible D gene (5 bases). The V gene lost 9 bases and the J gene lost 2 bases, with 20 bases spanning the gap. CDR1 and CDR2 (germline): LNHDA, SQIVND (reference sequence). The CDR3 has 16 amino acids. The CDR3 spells CASQRGAGPTGNTIYF. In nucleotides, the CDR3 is TGTGCCAGCCAGAGAGGGGCAGGGCCCACTGGAAACACCATATATTTT.

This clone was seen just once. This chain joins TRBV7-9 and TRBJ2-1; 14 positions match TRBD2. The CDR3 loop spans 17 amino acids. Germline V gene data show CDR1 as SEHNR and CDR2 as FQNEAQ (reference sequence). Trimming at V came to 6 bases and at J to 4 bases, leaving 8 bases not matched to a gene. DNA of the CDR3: TGTGCCAGCAGTTCGGGACTAGCGGGAGTTCTTTACAATGAGCAGTTCTTC. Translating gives CASSSGLAGVLYNEQFF.

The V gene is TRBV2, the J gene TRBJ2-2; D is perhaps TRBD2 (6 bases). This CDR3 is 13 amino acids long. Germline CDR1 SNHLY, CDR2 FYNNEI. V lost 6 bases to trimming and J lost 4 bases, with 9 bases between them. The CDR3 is CASRGLPTGELFF. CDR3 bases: TGTGCCAGCAGGGGACTTCCCACCGGGGAGCTGTTTTTT.

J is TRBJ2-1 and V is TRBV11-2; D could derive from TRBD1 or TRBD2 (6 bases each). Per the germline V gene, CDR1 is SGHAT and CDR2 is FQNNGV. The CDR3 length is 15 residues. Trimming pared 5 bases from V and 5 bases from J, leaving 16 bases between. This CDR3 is CASSIGGGTHNEQFF. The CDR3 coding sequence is TGTGCCAGCAGCATAGGTGGGGGGACACACAATGAGCAGTTCTTC. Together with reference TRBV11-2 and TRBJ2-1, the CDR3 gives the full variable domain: EAGVAQSPRYKIIEKRQSVAFWCNPISGHATLYWYQQILGQGPKLLIQFQNNGVVDDSQLPKDRFSAERLKGVDSTLKIQPAKLEDSAVYLCASSIGGGTHNEQFFGPGTRLTVL.

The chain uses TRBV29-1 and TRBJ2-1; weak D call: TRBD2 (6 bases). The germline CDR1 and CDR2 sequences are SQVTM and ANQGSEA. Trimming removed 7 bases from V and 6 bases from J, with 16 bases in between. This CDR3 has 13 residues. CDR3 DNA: TGCAGCGGCCGGGACTCTACCTTCAATGAGCAGTTCTTC. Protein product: CSGRDSTFNEQFF.

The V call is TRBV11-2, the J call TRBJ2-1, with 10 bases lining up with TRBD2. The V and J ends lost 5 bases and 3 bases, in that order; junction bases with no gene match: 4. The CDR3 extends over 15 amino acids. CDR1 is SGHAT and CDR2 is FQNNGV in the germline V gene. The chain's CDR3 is CASSQLAGGYNEQFF. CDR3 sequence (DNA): TGTGCCAGCAGCCAATTAGCGGGAGGCTACAATGAGCAGTTCTTC.

In DNA, the CDR3 is TGTGCCAGCAGTCCCGGGACAGGGAACTATGGCTACACCTTC. This gives the protein CASSPGTGNYGYTF. The gene calls are TRBV6-5 and TRBJ1-2, with 9 bases fitting TRBD1. The CDR3 spans 14 residues. In germline, CDR1 is MNHEY, CDR2 SVGAGI. V was clipped by 5 bases and J by 2 bases; unmatched bases: 3.

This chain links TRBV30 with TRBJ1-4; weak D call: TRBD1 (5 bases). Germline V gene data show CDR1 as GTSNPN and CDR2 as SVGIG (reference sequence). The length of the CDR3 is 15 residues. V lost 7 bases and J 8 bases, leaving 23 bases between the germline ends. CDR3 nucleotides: TGTGCCTTGACCACCAAACGGACACGCTCAGAAAAACTGTTTTTT. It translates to CALTTKRTRSEKLFF.

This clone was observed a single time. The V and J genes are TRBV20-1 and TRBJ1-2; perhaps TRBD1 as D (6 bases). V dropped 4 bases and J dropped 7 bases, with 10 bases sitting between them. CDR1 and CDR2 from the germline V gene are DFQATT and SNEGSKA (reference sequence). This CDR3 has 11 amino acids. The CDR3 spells CSANRVGGYTF. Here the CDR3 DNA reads TGCAGTGCTAACAGGGTTGGTGGCTACACCTTC.

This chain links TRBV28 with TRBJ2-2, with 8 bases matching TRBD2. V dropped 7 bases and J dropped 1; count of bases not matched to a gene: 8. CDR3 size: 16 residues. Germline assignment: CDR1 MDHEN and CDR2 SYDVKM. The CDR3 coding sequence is TGTGCCAGCACCAGACTAGCGATAAGGAACACCGGGGAGCTGTTTTTT. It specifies CASTRLAIRNTGELFF.

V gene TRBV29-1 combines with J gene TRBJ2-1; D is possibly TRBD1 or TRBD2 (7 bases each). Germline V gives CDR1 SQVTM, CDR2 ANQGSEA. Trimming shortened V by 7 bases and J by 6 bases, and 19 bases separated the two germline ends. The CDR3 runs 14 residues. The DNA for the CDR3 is TGCAGCGCCCAGGGGGGGGACAATAGCAATGAGCAGTTCTTC. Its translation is CSAQGGDNSNEQFF.

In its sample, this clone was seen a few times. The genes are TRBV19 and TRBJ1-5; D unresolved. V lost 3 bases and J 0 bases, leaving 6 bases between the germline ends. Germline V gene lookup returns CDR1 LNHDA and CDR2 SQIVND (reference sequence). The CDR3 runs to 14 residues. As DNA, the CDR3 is TGTGCCAGTAGTATGTCAAATAGCAATCAGCCCCAGCATTTT. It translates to CASSMSNSNQPQHF.

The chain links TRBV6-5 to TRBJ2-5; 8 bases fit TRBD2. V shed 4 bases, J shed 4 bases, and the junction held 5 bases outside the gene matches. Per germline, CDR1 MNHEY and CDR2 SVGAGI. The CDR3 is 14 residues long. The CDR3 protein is CASSFRGGRETQYF. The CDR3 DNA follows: TGTGCCAGCAGTTTCCGGGGGGGGAGAGAGACCCAGTACTTC.

In DNA form, the CDR3 reads TGTGCCAGCAGCGTAGCGGGGGCTACTGAAGCTTTCTTT. This encodes CASSVAGATEAFF. V and J are TRBV9 and TRBJ1-1; D might be TRBD1 (6 bases). There are 13 residues in the CDR3. Trimming left V 0 bases short and J 5 bases short, with 8 bases between. Germline loops: CDR1 SGDLS, CDR2 YYNGEE.

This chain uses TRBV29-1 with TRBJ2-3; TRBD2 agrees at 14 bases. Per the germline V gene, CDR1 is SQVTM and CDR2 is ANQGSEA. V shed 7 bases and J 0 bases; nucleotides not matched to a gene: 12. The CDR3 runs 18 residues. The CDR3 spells CSGKLGLAGEMSTDTQYF. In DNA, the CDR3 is TGCAGCGGGAAGCTGGGACTAGCGGGAGAAATGAGCACAGATACGCAGTATTTT.

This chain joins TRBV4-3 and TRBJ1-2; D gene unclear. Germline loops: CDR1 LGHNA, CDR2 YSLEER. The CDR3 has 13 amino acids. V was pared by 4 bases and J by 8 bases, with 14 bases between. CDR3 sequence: CASSLRHWEGYTF. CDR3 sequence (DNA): TGCGCCAGCAGCCTTCGGCACTGGGAGGGCTACACCTTC.

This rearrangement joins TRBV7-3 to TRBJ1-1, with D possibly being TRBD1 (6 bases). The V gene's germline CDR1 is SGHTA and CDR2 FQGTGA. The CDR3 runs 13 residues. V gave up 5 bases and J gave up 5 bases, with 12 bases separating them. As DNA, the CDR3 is TGTGCCAGCAGCCTCAAAGGGGGTACTGAAGCTTTCTTT. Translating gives CASSLKGGTEAFF.

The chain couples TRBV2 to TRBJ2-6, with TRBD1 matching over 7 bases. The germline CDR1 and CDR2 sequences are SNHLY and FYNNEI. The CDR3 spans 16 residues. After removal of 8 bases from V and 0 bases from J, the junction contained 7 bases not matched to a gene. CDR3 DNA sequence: TGTGCCAGCCTCGACCCAGGGGGCTCTGGGGCCAACGTCCTGACTTTC. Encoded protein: CASLDPGGSGANVLTF.

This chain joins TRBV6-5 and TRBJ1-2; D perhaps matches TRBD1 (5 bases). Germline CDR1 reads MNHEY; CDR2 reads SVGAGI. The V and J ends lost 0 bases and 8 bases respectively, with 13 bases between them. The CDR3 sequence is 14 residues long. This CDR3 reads CASSYSGPLLGYTF. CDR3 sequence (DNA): TGTGCCAGCAGTTACTCGGGACCTCTTCTAGGCTACACCTTC.

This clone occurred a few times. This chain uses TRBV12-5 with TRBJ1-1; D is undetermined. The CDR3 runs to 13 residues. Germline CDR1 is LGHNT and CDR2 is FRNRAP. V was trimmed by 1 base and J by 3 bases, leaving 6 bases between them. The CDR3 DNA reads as TGTGCTAGTGGTTTGGACTTGGACACTGAAGCTTTCTTT. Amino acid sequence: CASGLDLDTEAFF.

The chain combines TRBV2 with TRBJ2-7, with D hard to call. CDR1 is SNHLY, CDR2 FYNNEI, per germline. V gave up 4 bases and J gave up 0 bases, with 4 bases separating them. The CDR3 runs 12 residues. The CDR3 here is CASSGLSYEQYF. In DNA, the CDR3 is TGTGCCAGCAGTGGCCTCTCCTACGAGCAGTACTTC.